This record covers a single T cell receptor beta chain. This receptor's antigen is unknown. Qualities for individual bases were not recorded, and no much larger clone is one base off. This sample stems from a study of T-cell reconstitution after alpha-beta-depleted transplantation in children listed by TCRdb under 2016. Background for the entire study: T-cell immune reconstitution after TCRalphabeta/CD19-depleted allogeneic hematopoietic cell transplantation in children was quantitatively tracked in the study by means of TCR repertoire profiling.

The trim is 6 bases for V and 12 bases for J, with a gap of 27 bases between the germline ends. There are 15 amino acids in the CDR3, from cysteine to phenylalanine inclusive. Only the CDR3 DNA is retained, 45 bases long and in frame from the first base. Receptor amplification or capture employed PCR. The sequencer listed for this sample is Illumina HiSeq 2500. TCR library preparation used molecular barcoding, with unique molecular identifiers applied to normalize quantification of the TCRbeta repertoire. The raw public data were reprocessed by TCRdb itself: fastp quality trimming at Q25, MiXCR clonotype calling, in-frame beta chains only. Records with the same CDR3 protein are collapsed into one entry carrying the most frequent genes and DNA. The sample contains roughly 500,000 distinct CDR3 sequences, roughly an eighth of them found a single time. Of the sample, more than 5.5% falls within the top ten clones.

Recombination linked TRBV12-3 or TRBV12-4 to TRBJ2-7; TRBD1 might be the D gene, on 6 matching bases. This TCR was sampled from a human donor who donated a stem cell graft to a child with combined immunodeficiency. The starting material was PBMCs from the stem cell graft donor, obtained from the stem cell graft. In nucleotides, the sequence is TGTGCCAGCAGATCCAGGCTGACAGGCGCTATACCATTGTACTTC. This gives the protein CASRSRLTGAIPLYF.